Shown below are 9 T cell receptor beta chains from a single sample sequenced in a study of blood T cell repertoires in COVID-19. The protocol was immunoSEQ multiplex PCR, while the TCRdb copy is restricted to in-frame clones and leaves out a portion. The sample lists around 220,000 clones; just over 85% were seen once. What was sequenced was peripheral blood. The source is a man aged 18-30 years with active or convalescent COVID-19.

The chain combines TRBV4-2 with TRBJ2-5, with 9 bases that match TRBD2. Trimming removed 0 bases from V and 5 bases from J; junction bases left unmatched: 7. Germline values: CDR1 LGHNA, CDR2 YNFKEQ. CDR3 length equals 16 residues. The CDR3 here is CASSQERREGRETQYF. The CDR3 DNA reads TGTGCCAGCAGCCAAGAAAGGCGGGAGGGCCGCGAGACCCAGTACTTC.

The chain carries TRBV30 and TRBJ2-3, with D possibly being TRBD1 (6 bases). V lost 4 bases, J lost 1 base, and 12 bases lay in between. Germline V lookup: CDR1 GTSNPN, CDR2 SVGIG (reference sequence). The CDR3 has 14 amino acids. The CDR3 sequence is CAWTGGLGTDTQYF. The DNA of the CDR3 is TGTGCCTGGACTGGGGGCCTCGGCACAGATACGCAGTATTTT.

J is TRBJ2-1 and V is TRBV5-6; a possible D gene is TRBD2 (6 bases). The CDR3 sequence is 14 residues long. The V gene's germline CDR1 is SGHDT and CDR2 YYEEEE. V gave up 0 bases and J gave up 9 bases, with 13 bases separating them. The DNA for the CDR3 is TGTGCCAGCAGCTTGGAGGTAGCGGTCTCTGAGCAGTTCTTC. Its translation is CASSLEVAVSEQFF. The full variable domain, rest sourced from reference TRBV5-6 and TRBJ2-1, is DAGVTQSPTHLIKTRGQQVTLRCSPKSGHDTVSWYQQALGQGPQFIFQYYEEEERQRGNFPDRFSGHQFPNYSSELNVNALLLGDSALYLCASSLEVAVSEQFFGPGTRLTVL.

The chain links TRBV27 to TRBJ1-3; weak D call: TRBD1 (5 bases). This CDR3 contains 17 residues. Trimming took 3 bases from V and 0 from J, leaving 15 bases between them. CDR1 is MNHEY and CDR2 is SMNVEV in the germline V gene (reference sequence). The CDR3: CASSLEGPGLSGNTIYF. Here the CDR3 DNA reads TGTGCCAGCAGTTTGGAGGGCCCAGGGCTCTCTGGAAACACCATATATTTT.

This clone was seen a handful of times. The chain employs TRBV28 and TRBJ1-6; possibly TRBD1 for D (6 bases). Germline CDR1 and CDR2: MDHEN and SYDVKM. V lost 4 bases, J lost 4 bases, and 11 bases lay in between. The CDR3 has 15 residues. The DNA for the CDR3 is TGTGCCAGCAGTTCGGGACACCGGTATAATTCACCCCTCCACTTT. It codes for CASSSGHRYNSPLHF.

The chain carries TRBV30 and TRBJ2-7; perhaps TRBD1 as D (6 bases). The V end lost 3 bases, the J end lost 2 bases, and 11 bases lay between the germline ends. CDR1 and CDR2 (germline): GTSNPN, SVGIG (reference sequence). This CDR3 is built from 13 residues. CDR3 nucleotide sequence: TGTGCCTGGAGAGAACAGGGTGCCTACGAGCAGTACTTC. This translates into CAWREQGAYEQYF.

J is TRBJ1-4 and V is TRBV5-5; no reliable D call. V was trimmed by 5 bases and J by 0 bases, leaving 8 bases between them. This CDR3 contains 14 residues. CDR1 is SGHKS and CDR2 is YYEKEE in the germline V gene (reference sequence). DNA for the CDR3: TGTGCCAGCAGTCGGACTCCAACTAATGAAAAACTGTTTTTT. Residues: CASSRTPTNEKLFF.

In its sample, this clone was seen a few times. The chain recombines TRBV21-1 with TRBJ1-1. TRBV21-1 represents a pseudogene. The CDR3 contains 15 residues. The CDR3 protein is CASSSRGVMNTEAFF. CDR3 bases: TGTGCCAGCAGCTCCCGGGGAGTTATGAACACTGAAGCTTTCTTT.

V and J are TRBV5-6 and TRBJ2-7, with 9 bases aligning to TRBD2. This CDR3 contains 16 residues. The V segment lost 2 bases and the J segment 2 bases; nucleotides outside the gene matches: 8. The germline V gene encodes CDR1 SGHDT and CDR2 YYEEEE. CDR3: CASSLRAPSGTYEQYF. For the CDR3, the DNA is TGTGCCAGCAGCTTAAGGGCCCCTAGCGGGACCTACGAGCAGTACTTC.